This record looks at one T cell receptor (beta chain) sequence and its context. The antigen remains unidentified. Germline is not matched at one junction end, which may reflect a read error. The CDR3 has 15 residues. From germline, CDR1 is SGHRS and CDR2 YFSETQ. This specimen belongs to a study of regulatory T cells in long-lasting Graves disease. Time point in this sample: newly diagnosed GD, antithyroid drugs for less than 3 months. RNA isolated from PBMCs was used to make the TCR library. TCR beta libraries were built with iRepertoire HTBI primers and Arm-PCR of CDR3 regions. TCRdb re-called the multiplex PCR reads through MiXCR, storing one row per CDR3 protein. The sample records 350,000 to 450,000 distinct CDR3 sequences, over 15% being singletons. Regarding the study as a whole: Persistent disease was characterized by preferential usage of TRBV28, TRBJ1-2 and TRBJ2-5.

This same sample was also part of a study on T cells in Graves' hyperthyroidism and ophthalmopathy. That work contributes: Hyperthyroidism had been newly diagnosed in patients aged 18 to 65, and its duration was under 2 months. Together with thyroid ultrasound, orbital computed tomography, serum thyroxine and TRAb, clinical symptoms were used for diagnoses. The model forecast ophthalmopathy, anticipating it by a median approximately 7 months before onset.

Sequenced here: peripheral blood mononuclear cells (PBMCs), sampled at new diagnosis, from a patient treated with antithyroid drugs. The genes are TRBV5-1 and TRBJ1-2, with 7 positions matching TRBD1. The clonotype was recovered from a man in his forties with Graves disease. The CDR3, as DNA: TGCGCCAGCAGCTTATATCGAGGGGGCGCGGATGGCCACACCTTC. This translates into CASSLYRGGADGHTF.